The 5 T cell receptor beta chains below come from one sample, sequenced in a study. TCRdb used MiXCR to reprocess the 5' RACE reads, holding one entry per CDR3 protein. The sample has some 54,000 distinct CDR3 sequences; roughly 15% are singletons. The specimen was naive CD4+ T cells sorted from blood. The subset here: naive CD4+ T cells, CD4+CD45RA+CD25-. These receptors all come from a female donor with breast cancer.

This clonotype has just a few counts. The chain recombines TRBV7-2 with TRBJ2-1; D unclear. The V gene's germline CDR1 is SGHTA and CDR2 FQGNSA. The CDR3 is 13 residues long. Trimming pared 5 bases from V and 9 bases from J, leaving 14 bases between. CDR3 region: CASSPSGGVEQFF. Here the CDR3 DNA reads TGTGCCAGCAGCCCCTCTGGTGGGGTTGAGCAGTTCTTC. The full variable domain, rest sourced from reference TRBV7-2 and TRBJ2-1, is GAGVSQSPSNKVTEKGKDVELRCDPISGHTALYWYRQSLGQGLEFLIYFQGNSAPDKSGLPSDRFSAERTGGSVSTLTIQRTQQEDSAVYLCASSPSGGVEQFFGPGTRLTVL.

V usage is TRBV4-1 and J usage is TRBJ2-7; 7 nucleotides agree with TRBD2. Germline V CDR1 and CDR2: MGHRA, YSYEKL. Unmatched junction bases numbered 13, after V lost 9 bases and J lost 8 bases. The CDR3 runs to 13 residues. The CDR3, as DNA: TGCGCCAGTCGTCGAGGGAGGGGTGCGCAGCAGTACTTC. It codes for CASRRGRGAQQYF.

This rearrangement joins TRBV4-1 to TRBJ1-1, with 9 bases that match TRBD1. V was pared by 3 bases and J by 3 bases, with 5 bases of the junction left unmatched. The CDR3 totals 15 residues. Germline CDR1 is MGHRA and CDR2 is YSYEKL. CDR3: CASSHQGQGHTEAFF. As DNA, the CDR3 is TGCGCCAGCAGCCACCAGGGACAGGGACACACTGAAGCTTTCTTT.

This clonotype was recorded a few times. This chain links TRBV11-2 with TRBJ2-7; possible D gene TRBD1, 5 bases. Germline CDR1 and CDR2: SGHAT and FQNNGV. Trimming removed 3 bases at V and 7 bases at J, with 13 bases between. CDR3 length: 13 residues. The CDR3 here is CASSFQGSGEQYF. Here the CDR3 DNA reads TGTGCCAGCAGCTTCCAGGGTTCGGGTGAGCAGTACTTC.

In this sample, this clonotype turned up a few times. The chain links TRBV5-1 to TRBJ2-7, with D maybe TRBD1 (7 bases). Germline V lookup: CDR1 SGHRS, CDR2 YFSETQ. The CDR3 is made up of 15 amino acids. The germline V and J ends were trimmed by 1 base and 4 bases, with 15 bases remaining between them. The CDR3 here is CASSLYAAGGYEQYF. The CDR3 bases are TGCGCCAGCAGCTTGTATGCGGCAGGGGGGTACGAGCAGTACTTC. The full variable domain, rest sourced from reference TRBV5-1 and TRBJ2-7, is KAGVTQTPRYLIKTRGQQVTLSCSPISGHRSVSWYQQTPGQGLQFLFEYFSETQRNKGNFPGRFSGRQFSNSRSEMNVSTLELGDSALYLCASSLYAAGGYEQYFGPGTRLTVT.